The rows below give T cell receptor beta chains drawn from one sample of a study of TIL therapy for anti-PD-1-resistant metastatic lung cancer. TCRdb keeps only in-frame clones here, not all; method: immunoSEQ multiplex PCR. The profile shows fewer than 30,000 clones, 60% to 70% of them singletons. This specimen consisted of tumor tissue, obtained at baseline. All receptors come from a woman aged 25-85 years with non-small cell lung cancer. CDR3s include the opening cysteine and the closing phenylalanine or tryptophan. A D gene is named only where the DNA matches it firmly. For some rows the clone size is stated as once, few or many, or as a class when expanded; others skip it.

d_call: NA; v_call: TRBV5-1; clone_size: once; j_call: TRBJ2-1; cdr3_aa: CASSPDDEQFF; cdr3_nt: TGCGCCAGCAGCCCGGACGATGAGCAGTTCTTC
d_call: NA; v_call: TRBV27; clone_size: NA; j_call: TRBJ1-5; cdr3_aa: CASSPRNSNQPQHF; cdr3_nt: TGTGCCAGCAGTCCCAGGAATAGCAATCAGCCCCAGCATTTT
d_call: NA; v_call: TRBV19; clone_size: many; j_call: TRBJ2-2; cdr3_aa: CASSIGAGTGELFF; cdr3_nt: TGTGCCAGTAGTATAGGAGCTGGCACCGGGGAGCTGTTTTTT
d_call: NA; v_call: TRBV7-2; clone_size: NA; j_call: TRBJ2-5; cdr3_aa: CASSTGGGETQYF; cdr3_nt: TGTGCCAGCAGCACAGGAGGCGGTGAGACCCAGTACTTC
d_call: NA; v_call: TRBV2; clone_size: NA; j_call: TRBJ2-1; cdr3_aa: CASSEQGFNEQFF; cdr3_nt: TGTGCCAGCAGTGAACAGGGGTTCAATGAGCAGTTCTTC
d_call: NA; v_call: TRBV5-6; clone_size: NA; j_call: TRBJ2-1; cdr3_aa: CASSLGHRDNEQFF; cdr3_nt: TGTGCCAGCAGCTTAGGTCACAGAGACAATGAGCAGTTCTTC
d_call: NA; v_call: TRBV19; clone_size: few; j_call: TRBJ1-1; cdr3_aa: CASSIAGGGWTEAFF; cdr3_nt: TGTGCCAGTAGTATAGCCGGAGGCGGATGGACTGAAGCTTTCTTT
d_call: TRBD1; v_call: TRBV29-1; clone_size: once; j_call: TRBJ2-7; cdr3_aa: CSFLRGQGPYEQYF; cdr3_nt: TGCAGCTTTCTTCGGGGACAGGGCCCATACGAGCAGTACTTC
d_call: NA; v_call: TRBV11-2; clone_size: NA; j_call: TRBJ2-3; cdr3_aa: CASSYGIGGFTDTQYF; cdr3_nt: TGTGCCAGCAGCTACGGGATCGGCGGGTTTACAGATACGCAGTATTTT
d_call: NA; v_call: TRBV19; clone_size: NA; j_call: TRBJ1-2; cdr3_aa: CASRPTSLDRYNGYTF; cdr3_nt: TGTGCCAGTAGGCCGACATCGCTTGACAGATATAATGGCTACACCTTC
d_call: TRBD2; v_call: TRBV5-1; clone_size: once; j_call: TRBJ2-7; cdr3_aa: CASSLSRGRNYEQYF; cdr3_nt: TGCGCCAGCAGCTTGTCTCGCGGGAGGAACTACGAGCAGTACTTC
d_call: NA; v_call: TRBV5-1; clone_size: NA; j_call: TRBJ2-2; cdr3_aa: CASSSGRGGPDTGELFF; cdr3_nt: TGCGCCAGCAGCTCGGGCCGAGGGGGGCCCGACACCGGGGAGCTGTTTTTT
d_call: NA; v_call: TRBV21-1; clone_size: NA; j_call: TRBJ1-2; cdr3_aa: CASSKVLINYGYTF; cdr3_nt: TGTGCCAGCAGCAAAGTCTTGATTAACTATGGCTACACCTTC
d_call: NA; v_call: TRBV11-3; clone_size: few; j_call: TRBJ2-2; cdr3_aa: CASSLGGAETGELFF; cdr3_nt: TGTGCCAGCAGCTTAGGGGGAGCGGAGACCGGGGAGCTGTTTTTT
d_call: NA; v_call: TRBV5-6; clone_size: NA; j_call: TRBJ2-7; cdr3_aa: CASSLTPRYEQYF; cdr3_nt: TGTGCCAGCAGCTTGACGCCCCGATACGAGCAGTACTTC
d_call: NA; v_call: TRBV9; clone_size: NA; j_call: TRBJ1-1; cdr3_aa: CASSVVSRMNTEAFF; cdr3_nt: TGTGCCAGCAGCGTAGTCAGCAGGATGAACACTGAAGCTTTCTTT
d_call: NA; v_call: TRBV7-6; clone_size: NA; j_call: TRBJ1-2; cdr3_aa: CASSLSGDGYGYTF; cdr3_nt: TGTGCCAGCAGCTTATCGGGGGATGGGTATGGCTACACCTTC
d_call: NA; v_call: TRBV7-2; clone_size: NA; j_call: TRBJ2-5; cdr3_aa: CASSASPGLTQYF; cdr3_nt: TGTGCCAGCAGCGCTAGCCCGGGTCTGACCCAGTACTTC
d_call: NA; v_call: TRBV9; clone_size: NA; j_call: TRBJ2-3; cdr3_aa: CASSPGPGETRRATDTQYF; cdr3_nt: TGTGCCAGCAGCCCGGGGCCGGGGGAGACTAGACGAGCCACAGATACGCAGTATTTT
d_call: NA; v_call: TRBV6-1; clone_size: NA; j_call: TRBJ1-1; cdr3_aa: CASREGLTNTEAFF; cdr3_nt: TGTGCCAGCAGGGAGGGTTTAACGAACACTGAAGCTTTCTTT
d_call: NA; v_call: TRBV2; clone_size: NA; j_call: TRBJ2-1; cdr3_aa: CASSKPVSVSYNEQFF; cdr3_nt: TGTGCCAGCAGCAAGCCGGTCTCTGTATCCTACAATGAGCAGTTCTTC
d_call: NA; v_call: TRBV30; clone_size: NA; j_call: TRBJ1-1; cdr3_aa: CAWSVWGDRKNTEAFF; cdr3_nt: TGTGCCTGGAGTGTATGGGGCGACAGAAAAAACACTGAAGCTTTCTTT
d_call: NA; v_call: TRBV7-2; clone_size: once; j_call: TRBJ2-3; cdr3_aa: CASSLGILDTQYF; cdr3_nt: TGTGCCAGCAGCTTAGGAATTCTAGATACGCAGTATTTT
d_call: TRBD1; v_call: TRBV5-1; clone_size: NA; j_call: TRBJ2-1; cdr3_aa: CASSFIQGNWVFYNEQFF; cdr3_nt: TGCGCCAGCAGCTTCATACAGGGGAATTGGGTTTTCTACAATGAGCAGTTCTTC
d_call: TRBD1; v_call: TRBV2; clone_size: NA; j_call: TRBJ1-5; cdr3_aa: CASSDRVVGPQHF; cdr3_nt: TGTGCCAGCAGCGACAGGGTGGTAGGGCCCCAGCATTTT